This TCR beta chain was recovered during a study of cytomegalovirus exposure and HLA in healthy donors. Concerning this clone: Its antigen remains unknown.

General study results and limits: Some V segments (TRBV6-2 and TRBV6-3 among them) were excluded as indistinguishable. In a later analysis, at a false discovery rate of 0.05, about 17,000 TCR beta sequences matched HLA alleles. Researchers catalogued approximately 170 TCR beta chains as cytomegalovirus-associated.

Primers: 60 Vbeta forward and 13 Jbeta reverse. Authors' data handling: As a later analysis found, there were 60 million to 90 million unique TCR beta chains, of which approximately 10 million were shared. Clones were read by immunoSEQ multiplex PCR, and TCRdb kept only the in-frame ones, dropping some. V and J calls and clone size come straight from that table; D and trimming were deduced from the DNA. Of more than 200,000 clones in the sample, more than 70% were seen once. CDR1 is SGHDN and CDR2 is FVKESK in the germline V gene. The V and J ends lost 4 bases and 5 bases, in that order; junction bases with no gene match: 9. The CDR3 sequence is 15 residues long.

This rearrangement joins TRBV14 to TRBJ2-5, with 8 nucleotides matching TRBD1. Sequencing was done on a sample of PBMCs. The source of this sequence is a human donor in good health. The DNA of the CDR3 is TGTGCCAGCAGCCCCCGACAGGGGTTCTTGGAGACCCAGTACTTC. The encoded protein is CASSPRQGFLETQYF.